One sample yielded the 18 T cell receptor beta chains listed below, sequenced in a study of a mutant IDH1 vaccine in newly diagnosed glioma. The time point is: week 47, end of study. The vaccine gave 300 ug of a 20-mer mutant IDH1 peptide subcutaneously per dose. No antigen is known for these receptors. Sequencing was performed with immunoSEQ multiplex PCR; in TCRdb, only in-frame clones are kept and a portion is missing. The sample holds about 94,000 clones, roughly 90% seen once. The specimen was PBMCs, collected from a glioma patient whose treatment included an IDH1 peptide vaccine. The receptors were sampled from a woman in her forties or fifties with glioma.

The chain links TRBV6-6 to TRBJ2-1, with a possible D match to TRBD2 (6 bases). Per germline, CDR1 MNHNY and CDR2 SVGAGI (reference sequence). The V end lost 4 bases, the J end lost 0 bases, and 13 bases lay between the germline ends. This CDR3 contains 16 residues. This CDR3 is CASSSWTTGSYNEQFF. CDR3 coding DNA: TGTGCCAGCAGTTCCTGGACTACCGGCTCCTACAATGAGCAGTTCTTC.

In this sample, this clone turned up once. The V and J genes are TRBV6-5 and TRBJ1-3, with D uncertain. V was shortened by 0 bases and J by 0 bases, with 6 bases between the two germline ends. The length of the CDR3 is 15 residues. Germline CDR1 reads MNHEY; CDR2 reads SVGAGI. The CDR3 loop reads CASSYSRVSGNTIYF. The CDR3 coding sequence is TGTGCCAGCAGTTACTCGAGGGTCTCTGGAAACACCATATATTTT.

The CDR3 DNA reads as TGTGCCAGCAGCAGGGGCAGCAATCAGCCCCAGCATTTT. Protein product: CASSRGSNQPQHF. The rearrangement uses TRBV11-2 and TRBJ1-5; the D gene is possibly TRBD1 (5 bases). There are 13 residues in the CDR3. The V gene's germline CDR1 is SGHAT and CDR2 FQNNGV. Trimming removed 5 bases from V and 1 base from J, with 6 bases in between.

This clone was seen a handful of times. The chain employs TRBV2 and TRBJ1-1; no clear D gene. Germline V gene lookup returns CDR1 SNHLY and CDR2 FYNNEI. CDR3 length equals 13 residues. Trimming took 8 bases from V and 2 from J, leaving 12 bases between them. The CDR3 reads CASGVGPNTEAFF. CDR3 DNA: TGTGCCAGCGGGGTAGGGCCCAACACTGAAGCTTTCTTT.

This clone was counted a single time. This chain joins TRBV28 and TRBJ1-4, with D uncertain. Germline-derived CDR1 and CDR2 are MDHEN and SYDVKM. V lost 10 bases, J lost 2 bases, and 11 bases lay in between. The CDR3 loop spans 13 amino acids. CDR3 coding DNA: TGTGCCACGACGCCCGTTACTAATGAAAAACTGTTTTTT. It translates to CATTPVTNEKLFF.

The V and J genes are TRBV15 and TRBJ2-7; D might be TRBD1 (6 bases). The V end was cut by 1 base, the J end by 6 bases, with 16 bases between. CDR1 LNHNV and CDR2 YYDKDF come from the germline V gene (reference sequence). The CDR3 spans 15 residues. CDR3 nucleotide sequence: TGTGCCACCAGCAGAGGTTCAAGGACAGTCCGCGAGCAGTACTTC. Residues: CATSRGSRTVREQYF.

This clone was counted a single time. V gene TRBV27 combines with J gene TRBJ1-2; the D is unclear. Germline lookup yields CDR1 MNHEY and CDR2 SMNVEV (reference sequence). V lost 2 bases and J 3 bases, leaving 16 bases between the germline ends. This CDR3 has 16 residues. The DNA for the CDR3 is TGTGCCAGCAGTTTACGCTCGGCAGAGGACCACTATGGCTACACCTTC. Its translation is CASSLRSAEDHYGYTF.

V gene TRBV28 combines with J gene TRBJ2-1; 7 bases agree with TRBD2. J lost 4 bases, V lost 6 bases, and 9 bases had no gene match. CDR3 length: 15 amino acids. The germline V gene has CDR1 MDHEN and CDR2 SYDVKM. This CDR3 is CASSAMGGSYNEQFF. CDR3 nucleotides: TGTGCCAGCAGCGCGATGGGCGGGAGTTACAATGAGCAGTTCTTC.

V usage is TRBV11-2 and J usage is TRBJ2-1, with D uncertain. V was pared by 8 bases and J by 3 bases, with 17 bases between. The CDR3 totals 15 residues. Germline CDR1 reads SGHAT; CDR2 reads FQNNGV. CDR3 in amino acids: CASLLTTAVYNEQFF. The CDR3 bases are TGTGCCAGCCTTTTGACCACGGCCGTCTACAATGAGCAGTTCTTC.

V is TRBV28 and J is TRBJ1-1, with TRBD1 matching over 7 bases. V lost 10 bases and J lost 4; bases outside the gene matches: 9. The CDR3 has 13 amino acids. Germline lookup yields CDR1 MDHEN and CDR2 SYDVKM. CDR3 amino acids: CATQGGDGTEAFF. The CDR3 nucleotides read TGTGCCACCCAGGGGGGTGATGGCACTGAAGCTTTCTTT.

The chain has TRBV19 and TRBJ2-3, with TRBD2 matching over 10 bases. V dropped 3 bases and J dropped 1; count of bases not matched to a gene: 1. The germline gives CDR1 LNHDA, CDR2 SQIVND (reference sequence). This CDR3 has 15 amino acids. CDR3 in DNA: TGTGCCAGTAGTATCGGGACTAGCGGCACAGATACGCAGTATTTT. As protein: CASSIGTSGTDTQYF.

In regard to this clone: The identical CDR3 is also encoded by other nucleotide sequences in the sample. The gene calls are TRBV5-1 and TRBJ1-1; 7 bases are shared with TRBD1. CDR3 size: 15 residues. The junction had 6 bases not matched to a gene; V was cut back by 0 bases and J by 4 bases. The germline CDR1 and CDR2 sequences are SGHRS and YFSETQ. In nucleotides, the CDR3 is TGCGCCAGCAGCTTGGGACAGGGATGGGGCACTGAAGCTTTCTTT. Translation: CASSLGQGWGTEAFF.

The CDR3 loop reads CASRRGVFSNEKLFF. For the CDR3, the DNA is TGCGCCAGCAGAAGGGGGGTGTTTTCTAATGAAAAACTGTTTTTT. The chain joins TRBV5-1 to TRBJ1-4; TRBD1 is a possible D gene (6 bases). This CDR3 spans 15 amino acids. Germline V gives CDR1 SGHRS, CDR2 YFSETQ. The germline V and J ends were trimmed by 5 bases and 3 bases, with 14 bases remaining between them.

The gene calls are TRBV2 and TRBJ1-6; D perhaps matches TRBD1 (5 bases). V dropped 0 bases and J dropped 6 bases, with 12 bases sitting between them. Germline V gene data show CDR1 as SNHLY and CDR2 as FYNNEI. The CDR3 has 16 amino acids. Here the CDR3 DNA reads TGTGCCAGCAGTGAAGCTCTTGGGGCGGGTAATTCACCCCTCCACTTT. It codes for CASSEALGAGNSPLHF.

This chain joins TRBV7-8 and TRBJ2-2; D is tentatively TRBD1 or TRBD2 (5 bases each). Between the trimmed V and J ends, which lost 0 bases and 5 bases, there was a span of 13 bases. Germline V gene data show CDR1 as SGHVS and CDR2 as FQNEAQ. The CDR3 contains 16 residues. The chain's CDR3 is CASSLASGRRTGELFF. DNA for the CDR3: TGTGCCAGCAGCTTAGCGTCAGGGAGAAGAACCGGGGAGCTGTTTTTT.

The V and J genes are TRBV15 and TRBJ1-3; tentative D call: TRBD1 (6 bases). The CDR3 spans 15 residues. The V end was cut by 6 bases, the J end by 2 bases, with 14 bases between. The germline CDR1 and CDR2 sequences are LNHNV and YYDKDF (reference sequence). The CDR3 DNA follows: TGTGCCACCAGTAAGGGGGGGCTCGCTGGAAACACCATATATTTT. Translated, it gives CATSKGGLAGNTIYF.

The V call is TRBV28, the J call TRBJ1-2; 8 positions agree with TRBD1. The germline V gene has CDR1 MDHEN and CDR2 SYDVKM. The trim removed 7 bases at V and 6 bases at J, leaving 10 bases unmatched. CDR3 size: 14 residues. Here the CDR3 reads CASNVPGGANGYTF. The CDR3 bases are TGTGCCAGCAACGTTCCAGGGGGCGCCAATGGCTACACCTTC.

This clone was counted only a few times. The chain recombines TRBV28 with TRBJ1-5; D not certain. The germline V gene encodes CDR1 MDHEN and CDR2 SYDVKM. Trimming stripped 6 bases from V and 7 bases from J, with 10 bases between. The CDR3 runs to 12 residues. The CDR3 protein is CASSWTGQPQHF. CDR3 nucleotides: TGTGCCAGCAGCTGGACTGGGCAGCCCCAGCATTTT. Filled out from reference TRBV28 and TRBJ1-5, the complete variable domain reads DVKVTQSSRYLVKRTGEKVFLECVQDMDHENMFWYRQDPGLGLRLIYFSYDVKMKEKGDIPEGYSVSREKKERFSLILESASTNQTSMYLCASSWTGQPQHFGDGTRLSIL.